This TCR beta chain was documented in a study of Ad26.COV2.S vaccination and SARS-CoV-2 variants. Across the whole study: Trial arm assignment for the donor was COV1001 Ad26.COV2.S. Each vaccinee took Ad26.COV2.S intramuscularly, once or twice 56 days apart.

The treatment was: roughly 18 received Ad26.COV2.S at low or high dose, single or two shots; several received placebo; per-sample allocation not given. All samples were drawn on day 63, counting from the first vaccine or placebo injection. Study outcomes and limitations: While placebo recipients had lower spike-specific TCR breadth, vaccine recipients had more. Analyses of TCR breadth and depth may have underestimated total T cell responses.

The protocol was immunoSEQ multiplex PCR, while the TCRdb copy is restricted to in-frame clones and leaves out a portion. The sample shows approximately 400,000 clones, 85% of them seen only once. For this clone: The antigen is unknown.

Sequenced material: peripheral blood, taken in a trial of Ad26.COV2.S vaccine versus placebo. The sequence derives from a person aged 18-60 years who received the Ad26.COV2.S COVID-19 vaccine or a placebo.

The CDR3 is CASSLSLGATDTQYF. CDR3 nucleotide sequence: TGTGCCAGCAGCTTATCACTGGGGGCCACAGATACGCAGTATTTT. This sequence joins TRBV7-8 and TRBJ2-3; maybe TRBD1 (6 bases). The CDR3 is 15 amino acids. The germline CDR1 and CDR2 sequences are SGHVS and FQNEAQ. Between the trimmed V and J ends, which lost 2 bases and 2 bases, there was a span of 11 bases.